The present T cell receptor beta chain was sequenced within a study of immune heterogeneity within non-small cell lung tumors. Whole-study context: It was found that the tumors were a handful of squamous cell carcinomas, roughly 9 non-squamous carcinomas and 1 not otherwise specified. Study-wide findings and caveats: Dominant CDR3 beta clonotypes repeated across a patient's tumor loci, while different loci held unique high-frequency clones. Local tumor mutational burden showed a correlation with local T-cell clonality that was moderate but significant (R around 0.3).

Samples each supplied around 600 ng of bulk tumor genomic DNA as template. Biopsies that were spaced far apart were taken, several per primary tumor, during surgery. Curative surgical treatment was performed in patients who had newly diagnosed, untreated non-small cell lung cancer. All donors had received a new diagnosis of non-small cell lung cancer and were undergoing surgery with curative intent. Multiplex PCR amplified TCR beta CDR3 with 32 V and 13 J primers. TCRdb recomputed calls from the multiplex PCR reads with MiXCR, one row per CDR3 protein. The data contain more than 10,000 distinct CDR3 sequences, 20% to 25% of them singletons. With regard to this clonotype: The antigen is undetermined. A much larger clone lies one base from this, so it may be a read error.

The CDR3 loop spans 15 amino acids. In germline, CDR1 is LGHDT, CDR2 YNNKEL (reference sequence). The sequenced material came from lung tumor tissue. This clonotype originated in a man in his fifties with non-small cell lung cancer. The chain links TRBV3-1 to TRBJ1-5, with 8 bases matching TRBD1. The J call may be wrong; the DNA end is better matched by TRBJ2-3. The CDR3 DNA follows: TGTGCCAGCCGACAGGGGTTCTCTAGCAATCAGCCCCAGTATTTT. Translating it yields CASRQGFSSNQPQYF.